This TCR beta chain was obtained from a study of neurological immune-mediated disorders. MiXCR was run by TCRdb on the 5' RACE reads, yielding one entry per CDR3 protein. The data contain roughly 76,000 distinct CDR3 sequences, roughly 3.1% of them singletons. This clonotype showed up many times. The V gene's germline CDR1 is SQVTM and CDR2 ANQGSEA. V lost 7 bases to trimming and J lost 8 bases; unmatched junction nucleotides: 10. There are 15 residues in the CDR3. The source material was PBMCs. The receptor was derived from a woman in her 50s with multiple sclerosis. The genes are TRBV29-1 and TRBJ2-1, with 14 bases identical to TRBD2. The CDR3 sequence is CSERLAGGPNDEQFF. As DNA, the CDR3 is TGCAGCGAGAGACTAGCGGGAGGGCCGAACGATGAGCAGTTCTTC.